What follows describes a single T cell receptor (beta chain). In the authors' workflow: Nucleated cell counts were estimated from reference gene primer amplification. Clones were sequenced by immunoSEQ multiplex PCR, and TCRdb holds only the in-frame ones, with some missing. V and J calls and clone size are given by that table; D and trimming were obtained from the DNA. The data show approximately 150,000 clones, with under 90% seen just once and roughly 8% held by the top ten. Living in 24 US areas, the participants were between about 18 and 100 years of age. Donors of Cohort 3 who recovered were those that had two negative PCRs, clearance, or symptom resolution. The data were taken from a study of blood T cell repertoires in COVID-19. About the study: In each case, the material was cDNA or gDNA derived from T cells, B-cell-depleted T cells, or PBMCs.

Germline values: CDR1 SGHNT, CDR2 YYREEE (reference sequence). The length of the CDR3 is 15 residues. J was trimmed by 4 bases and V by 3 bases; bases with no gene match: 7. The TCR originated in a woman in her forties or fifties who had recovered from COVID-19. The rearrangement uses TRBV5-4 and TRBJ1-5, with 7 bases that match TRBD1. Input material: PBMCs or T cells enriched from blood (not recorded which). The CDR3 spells CASSYDRAENQPQHF. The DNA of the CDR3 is TGTGCCAGCAGCTACGACAGGGCTGAAAATCAGCCCCAGCATTTT. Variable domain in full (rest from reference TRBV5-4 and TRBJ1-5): ETGVTQSPTHLIKTRGQQVTLRCSSQSGHNTVSWYQQALGQGPQFIFQYYREEENGRGNFPPRFSGLQFPNYSSELNVNALELDDSALYLCASSYDRAENQPQHFGDGTRLSIL.